These T cell receptor beta chains were read from a single sample in a study of OX40 agonist ivuxolimab in advanced cancers. Method: immunoSEQ multiplex PCR; TCRdb's copy keeps in-frame clones and lacks some. The table has about 100,000 clones, 90% seen once. The specimen was CD4+ or CD8+ T cells sorted from blood, collected in a trial of the OX40 agonist ivuxolimab. Source of these receptors: an adult with an advanced solid tumor such as melanoma, head and neck, liver or kidney cancer. Each CDR3 is given with its conserved first and last residue. D genes are given only for firm matches. For some rows the clone size is stated as once, few or many, or as a class when expanded; others skip it.

clone size	V gene	J gene	D gene	CDR3 length	CDR3 DNA	CDR3 protein
NA	TRBV11-1	TRBJ2-1	TRBD2	16	TGTGCCAGCAGCTTGTCCATAGCGGGAGGGGACGATGAGCAGTTCTTC	CASSLSIAGGDDEQFF
few	TRBV19	TRBJ2-1	TRBD2	15	TGTGCCAGTAGTGCTAGCGGGAGGGGAAACAATGAGCAGTTCTTC	CASSASGRGNNEQFF
NA	TRBV19	TRBJ2-7	NA	14	TGTGCCAGTAGTCGCGGCAGTAGAGCCTACGAGCAGTACTTC	CASSRGSRAYEQYF
NA	TRBV28	TRBJ1-1	NA	11	TGTGCCAGCAGTTTTTGGACTGAAGCTTTCTTT	CASSFWTEAFF
NA	TRBV7-9	TRBJ2-5	NA	13	TGTGCCAGCACACCTGGACAGTCACAGACCCAGTACTTC	CASTPGQSQTQYF
few	TRBV7-2	TRBJ2-4	NA	13	TGTGCCAGCAGCTCCCGGGGGATGGACATTCAGTACTTC	CASSSRGMDIQYF
once	TRBV11-2	TRBJ2-1	NA	15	TGTGCCAGCAGCTTAGGGAAGACTAGGTACAATGAGCAGTTCTTC	CASSLGKTRYNEQFF
NA	TRBV28	TRBJ1-2	NA	15	TGTGCCAGCAGTTACGGACAGCGTGAGGTCAATGGCTACACCTTC	CASSYGQREVNGYTF
NA	TRBV28	TRBJ2-1	TRBD2	19	TGTGCCAGCAGTTTTATGTTTAGTGCCCGCGGGAGTATCAACAATGAGCAGTTCTTC	CASSFMFSARGSINNEQFF
NA	TRBV30	TRBJ2-5	TRBD2	16	TGTGCCTGGAGTGTTTCGGGACTAGCGCCCCAAGAGACCCAGTACTTC	CAWSVSGLAPQETQYF
NA	TRBV27	TRBJ2-1	NA	12	TGTGCCAGCAGTAAGGGGACGGGGACCATGGTCTTC	CASSKGTGTMVF
NA	TRBV28	TRBJ2-3	NA	15	TGTGCCAGCACCTCTAGCGCCTCTACCACAGATACGCAGTATTTT	CASTSSASTTDTQYF
NA	TRBV20-1	TRBJ2-5	NA	9	TGCAGTGTTGCGGAGACCCAGTACTTC	CSVAETQYF
NA	TRBV7-2	TRBJ2-7	NA	15	TGTGCCAGCAGCTCCAAGGACAAGAATATCTACGAGCAGTACTTC	CASSSKDKNIYEQYF
NA	TRBV18	TRBJ2-5	NA	13	TGTGCCAGCTCACCAAACAGAGGAGAGACCCAGTACTTC	CASSPNRGETQYF
NA	TRBV15	TRBJ2-1	TRBD2	16	TGTGCCACCAGCATTAGCGGGAGGAACTCCTACAATGAGCAGTTCTTC	CATSISGRNSYNEQFF
NA	TRBV5-8	TRBJ1-2	TRBD1	14	TGTGCCAGCAGCCCTACAGGGACAGGCTTTGGCTACACCTTC	CASSPTGTGFGYTF
NA	TRBV5-1	TRBJ2-5	TRBD1	14	TGCGCCAGCAGCTCCGGACAGGTCCAAGAGACCCAGTACTTC	CASSSGQVQETQYF
NA	TRBV4-3	TRBJ2-7	NA	14	TGCGCCAGCAGCCAAGCGCCGGGAGCCTACGAGCAGTACTTC	CASSQAPGAYEQYF
NA	TRBV5-4	TRBJ2-2	TRBD1	15	TGTGCCAGCAGCTTCCCGACAGGGGGGGCCGGGGAGCTGTTTTTT	CASSFPTGGAGELFF
NA	TRBV28	TRBJ2-5	NA	12	TGTGCCAGCAGTACGCCTGCGGAGACCCAGTACTTC	CASSTPAETQYF
NA	TRBV7-2	TRBJ1-1	NA	14	TGTGCCAGCAGCTTAGCGAGAGAAAACACTGAAGCTTTCTTT	CASSLARENTEAFF